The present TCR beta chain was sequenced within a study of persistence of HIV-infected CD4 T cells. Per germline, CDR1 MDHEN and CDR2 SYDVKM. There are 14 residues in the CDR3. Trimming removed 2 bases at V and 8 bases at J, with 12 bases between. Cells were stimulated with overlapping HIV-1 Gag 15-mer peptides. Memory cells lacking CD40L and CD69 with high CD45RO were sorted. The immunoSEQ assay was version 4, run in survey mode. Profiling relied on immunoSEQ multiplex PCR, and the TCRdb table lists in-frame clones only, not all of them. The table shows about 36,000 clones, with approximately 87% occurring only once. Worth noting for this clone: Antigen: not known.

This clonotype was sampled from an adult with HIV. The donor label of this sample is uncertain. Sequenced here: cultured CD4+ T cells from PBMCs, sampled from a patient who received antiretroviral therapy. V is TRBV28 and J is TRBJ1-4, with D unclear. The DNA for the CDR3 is TGTGCCAGCAGTTTAGTTGCGGGAGGCGAAAAACTGTTTTTT. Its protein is CASSLVAGGEKLFF.